Sequencing of this T cell receptor beta chain was carried out in a study of blood T cell repertoires in COVID-19. Whole-study context: The cDNA or gDNA used as material had been derived from T cells, B-cell-depleted T cells, or PBMCs.

The germline V and J ends were trimmed by 0 bases and 8 bases, with 8 bases remaining between them. Germline V gene lookup returns CDR1 SQVTM and CDR2 ANQGSEA. There are 12 residues in the CDR3. Source study methods: Estimation of nucleated cell counts relied on the amplification of reference gene primers. Generated by immunoSEQ multiplex PCR, the TCRdb table keeps only in-frame clones and is missing some. Clonal size and the V and J genes are those of that table, whereas D and trimming came from the DNA. The profile shows approximately 170,000 clones, roughly nine tenths of them singletons. This clone was observed a handful of times.

The V and J genes are TRBV29-1 and TRBJ2-1; possible D gene TRBD2, 5 bases. Sequenced: peripheral blood. This receptor was obtained from a man in his sixties with active or convalescent COVID-19. CDR3 nucleotide sequence: TGCAGCGTTGAAGATCGGCGGGATGAGCAGTTCTTC. This encodes CSVEDRRDEQFF.